This entry describes one T cell receptor (beta chain). These data originate in a study of blood T cell repertoires in COVID-19. Study-wide background: COVID-19 samples from acute and convalescent phases originated in the United States, Italy and Spain.

The ends were cut back, 10 bases at V and 2 bases at J, with 12 bases in the middle. CDR1 and CDR2 from the germline V gene are SEHNR and FQNEAQ (reference sequence). This CDR3 is built from 13 residues. TCRdb's copy holds only in-frame clones and misses some; the assay was immunoSEQ multiplex PCR. The sample carries about 480,000 clones, roughly 85% recorded once. The clonotype comes from a woman aged 18 to 35 with acute COVID-19. The sequencing sample was made of PBMCs or T cells enriched from blood (not recorded which). The chain couples TRBV7-9 to TRBJ1-3; D uncertain. CDR3 protein: CATQRSPGNTIYF. DNA of the CDR3: TGTGCCACGCAGCGATCCCCTGGAAACACCATATATTTT.